This T cell receptor beta chain is from a study of shared clonotypes between healthy human individuals. The table came from immunoSEQ multiplex PCR; TCRdb's copy has only in-frame clones and leaves some out. This sample has 1.4 million or so clones, with approximately 98.5% found just once. Trimming took 0 bases from V and 4 from J; bases not matched to a gene: 10. CDR1 is SGHRS, CDR2 YFSETQ, per germline. The CDR3 spans 18 residues. This TCR derives from a man aged 30-40 years in good health. The V gene is TRBV5-1, the J gene TRBJ2-2; 9 bases are shared with TRBD2. The sample was naive CD4+ T cells sorted from blood. Regarding subset: CD45RA+ positively selected. CDR3 coding DNA: TGCGCCAGCAGCTTGGTCGGTAGCGGGAGTGGTAGCACCGGGGAGCTGTTTTTT. Amino acids: CASSLVGSGSGSTGELFF.